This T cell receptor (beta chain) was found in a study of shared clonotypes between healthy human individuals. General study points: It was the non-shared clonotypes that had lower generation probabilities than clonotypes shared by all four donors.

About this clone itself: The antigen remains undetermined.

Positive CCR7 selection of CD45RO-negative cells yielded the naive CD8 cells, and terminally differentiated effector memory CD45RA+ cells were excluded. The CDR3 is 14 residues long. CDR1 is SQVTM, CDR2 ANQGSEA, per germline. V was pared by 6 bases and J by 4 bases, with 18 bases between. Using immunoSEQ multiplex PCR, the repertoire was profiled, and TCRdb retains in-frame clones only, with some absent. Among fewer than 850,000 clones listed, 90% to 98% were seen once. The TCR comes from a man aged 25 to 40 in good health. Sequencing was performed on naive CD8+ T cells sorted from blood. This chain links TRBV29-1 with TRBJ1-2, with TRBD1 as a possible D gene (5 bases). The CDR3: CSVAWAGGSYGYTF. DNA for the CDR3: TGCAGCGTGGCCTGGGCGGGGGGTAGCTATGGCTACACCTTC.